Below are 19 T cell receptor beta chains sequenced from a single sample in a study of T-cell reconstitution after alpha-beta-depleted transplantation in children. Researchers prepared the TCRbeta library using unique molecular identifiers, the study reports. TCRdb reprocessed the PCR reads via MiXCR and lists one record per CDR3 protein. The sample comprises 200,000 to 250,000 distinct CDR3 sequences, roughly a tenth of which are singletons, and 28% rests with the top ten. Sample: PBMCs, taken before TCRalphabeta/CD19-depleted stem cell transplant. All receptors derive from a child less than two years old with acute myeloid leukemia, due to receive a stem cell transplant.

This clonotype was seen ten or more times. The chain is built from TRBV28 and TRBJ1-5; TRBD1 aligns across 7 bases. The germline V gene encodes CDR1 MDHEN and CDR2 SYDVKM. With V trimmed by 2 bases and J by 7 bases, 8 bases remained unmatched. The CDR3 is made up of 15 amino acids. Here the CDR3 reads CASSLQTGARQPQHF. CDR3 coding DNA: TGTGCCAGCAGTTTACAAACAGGGGCGAGACAGCCCCAGCATTTT.

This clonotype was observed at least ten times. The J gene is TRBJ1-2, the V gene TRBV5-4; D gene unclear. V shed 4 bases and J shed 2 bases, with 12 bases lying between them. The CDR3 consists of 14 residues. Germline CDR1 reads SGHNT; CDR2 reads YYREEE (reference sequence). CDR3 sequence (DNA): TGTGCCAGCAGCGGAATGACGGGGAACTATGGCTACACCTTC. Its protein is CASSGMTGNYGYTF.

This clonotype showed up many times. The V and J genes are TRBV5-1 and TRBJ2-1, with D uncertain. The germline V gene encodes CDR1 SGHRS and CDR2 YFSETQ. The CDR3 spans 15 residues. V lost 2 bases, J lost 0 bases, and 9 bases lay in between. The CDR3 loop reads CASSLTASSYNEQFF. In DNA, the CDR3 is TGCGCCAGCAGCTTAACTGCAAGCTCCTACAATGAGCAGTTCTTC.

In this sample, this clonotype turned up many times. CDR3 DNA sequence: TGTGCCAGCAGTTTCGACAGGCGGGGAAATGGCTACACCTTC. It codes for CASSFDRRGNGYTF. The chain links TRBV2 to TRBJ1-2; TRBD1 is a possible D gene (6 bases). Trimming took 5 bases from V and 6 from J, leaving 16 bases between them. Germline loops: CDR1 SNHLY, CDR2 FYNNEI. The CDR3 runs to 14 residues.

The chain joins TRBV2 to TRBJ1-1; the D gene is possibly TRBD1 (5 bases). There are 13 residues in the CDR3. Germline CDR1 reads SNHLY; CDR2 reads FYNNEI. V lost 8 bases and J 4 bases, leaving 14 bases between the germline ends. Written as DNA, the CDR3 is TGTGCCAGCCGAGGGGATCTCGGCACTGAAGCTTTCTTT. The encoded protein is CASRGDLGTEAFF.

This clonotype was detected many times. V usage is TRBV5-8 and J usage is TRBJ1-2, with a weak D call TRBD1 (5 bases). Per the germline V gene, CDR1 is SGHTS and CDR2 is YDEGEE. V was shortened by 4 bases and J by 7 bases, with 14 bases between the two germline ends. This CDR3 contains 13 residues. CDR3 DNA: TGTGCCAGCAGCCTTCGGGGGGTCTCTGGCTACACCTTC. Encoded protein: CASSLRGVSGYTF.

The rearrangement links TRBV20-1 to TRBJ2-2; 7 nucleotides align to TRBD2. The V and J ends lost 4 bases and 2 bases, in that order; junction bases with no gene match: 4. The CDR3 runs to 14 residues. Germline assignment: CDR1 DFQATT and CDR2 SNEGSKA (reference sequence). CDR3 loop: CSATGTINTGELFF. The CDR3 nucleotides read TGCAGTGCTACCGGGACTATAAACACCGGGGAGCTGTTTTTT.

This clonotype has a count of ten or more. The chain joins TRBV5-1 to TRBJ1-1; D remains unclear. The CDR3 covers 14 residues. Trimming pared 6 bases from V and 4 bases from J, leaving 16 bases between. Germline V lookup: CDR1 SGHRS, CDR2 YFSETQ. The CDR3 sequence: CASTSLPGATEAFF. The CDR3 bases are TGCGCCAGCACATCACTGCCGGGTGCCACTGAAGCTTTCTTT.

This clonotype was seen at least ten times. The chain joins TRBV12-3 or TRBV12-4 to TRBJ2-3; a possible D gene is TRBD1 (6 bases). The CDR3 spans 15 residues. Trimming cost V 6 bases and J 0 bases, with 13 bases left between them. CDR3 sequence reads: CASSSRDTSTDTQYF. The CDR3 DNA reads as TGTGCCAGCAGCTCCCGGGACACTAGCACAGATACGCAGTATTTT.

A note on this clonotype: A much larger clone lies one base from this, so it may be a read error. CDR3 sequence (DNA): TGCGTCAGCAGCTTGGGAGGCTGGAGCTCCTACGAGCAGTACTTC. Translated: CVSSLGGWSSYEQYF. This sequence joins TRBV5-1 and TRBJ2-7; D is possibly TRBD2 (6 bases). This CDR3 region has 15 residues. The V gene's germline CDR1 is SGHRS and CDR2 YFSETQ.

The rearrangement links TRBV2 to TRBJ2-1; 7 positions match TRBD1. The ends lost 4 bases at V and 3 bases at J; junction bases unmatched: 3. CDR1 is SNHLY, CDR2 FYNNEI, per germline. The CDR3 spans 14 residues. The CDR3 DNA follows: TGTGCCAGCAGTGTAGGGACAGTCTACAATGAGCAGTTCTTC. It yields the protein CASSVGTVYNEQFF.

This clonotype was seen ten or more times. The CDR3: CASSFAGEYIGELFF. CDR3 DNA: TGCGCCAGCAGCTTCGCGGGAGAGTATATCGGGGAGCTGTTTTTT. This chain uses TRBV5-1 with TRBJ2-2; 7 positions match TRBD2. V was clipped by 2 bases and J by 7 bases; unmatched bases: 8. This CDR3 contains 15 residues. Germline CDR1 and CDR2: SGHRS and YFSETQ.

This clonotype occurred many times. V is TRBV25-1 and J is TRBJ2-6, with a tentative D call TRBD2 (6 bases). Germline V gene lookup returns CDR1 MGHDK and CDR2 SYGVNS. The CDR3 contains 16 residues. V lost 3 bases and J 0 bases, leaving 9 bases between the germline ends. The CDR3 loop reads CASSEVSGSGANVLTF. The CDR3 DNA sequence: TGTGCCAGCAGTGAGGTTAGCGGCTCTGGGGCCAACGTCCTGACTTTC.

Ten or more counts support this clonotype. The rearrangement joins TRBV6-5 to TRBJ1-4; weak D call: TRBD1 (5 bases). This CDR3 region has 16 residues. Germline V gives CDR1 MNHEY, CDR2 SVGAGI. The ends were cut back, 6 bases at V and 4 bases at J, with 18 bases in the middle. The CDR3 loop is CASSYNRDALNEKLFF. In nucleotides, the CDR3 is TGTGCCAGCAGCTACAACCGGGACGCACTTAATGAAAAACTGTTTTTT.

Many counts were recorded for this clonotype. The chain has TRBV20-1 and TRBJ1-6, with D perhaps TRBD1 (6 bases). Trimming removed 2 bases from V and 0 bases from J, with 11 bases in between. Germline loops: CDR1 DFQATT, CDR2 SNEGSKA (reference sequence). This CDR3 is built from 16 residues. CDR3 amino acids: CSARRQVFSYNSPLHF. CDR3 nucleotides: TGCAGTGCTAGACGACAGGTCTTCTCCTATAATTCACCCCTCCACTTT.

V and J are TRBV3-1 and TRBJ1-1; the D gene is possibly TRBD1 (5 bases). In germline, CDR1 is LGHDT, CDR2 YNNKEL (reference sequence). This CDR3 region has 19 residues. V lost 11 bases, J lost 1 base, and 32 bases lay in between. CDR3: CACCQEDRDSFEGNTEAFF. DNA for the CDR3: TGTGCCTGCTGCCAAGAGGATCGCGACAGCTTCGAGGGGAACACTGAAGCTTTCTTT. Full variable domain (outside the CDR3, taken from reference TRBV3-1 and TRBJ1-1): DTAVSQTPKYLVTQMGNDKSIKCEQNLGHDTMYWYKQDSKKFLKIMFSYNNKELIINETVPNRFSPKSPDKAHLNLHINSLELGDSAVYFCACCQEDRDSFEGNTEAFFGQGTRLTVV.

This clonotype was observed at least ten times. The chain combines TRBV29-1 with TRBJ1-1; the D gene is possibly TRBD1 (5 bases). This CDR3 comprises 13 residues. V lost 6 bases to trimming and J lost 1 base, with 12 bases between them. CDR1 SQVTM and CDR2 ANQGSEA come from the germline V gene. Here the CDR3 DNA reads TGCAGCGTCCGCAGGGATGGGAACACTGAAGCTTTCTTT. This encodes CSVRRDGNTEAFF.

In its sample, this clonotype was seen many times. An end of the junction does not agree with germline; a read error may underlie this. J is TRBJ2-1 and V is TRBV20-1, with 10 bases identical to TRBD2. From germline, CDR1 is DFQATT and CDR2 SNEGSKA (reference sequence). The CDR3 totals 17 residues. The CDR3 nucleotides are TGCAGTGCGAGAGATGGGAGCGGGAGGGCCGAATACAATGAGCAGTTCTTC. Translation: CSARDGSGRAEYNEQFF.

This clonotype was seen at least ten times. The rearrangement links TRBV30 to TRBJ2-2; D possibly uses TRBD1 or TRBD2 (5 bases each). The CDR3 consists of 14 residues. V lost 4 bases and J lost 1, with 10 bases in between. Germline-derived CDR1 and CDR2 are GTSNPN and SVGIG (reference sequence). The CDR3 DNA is TGTGCCTGGACTGGGGGATTGAACACCGGGGAGCTGTTTTTT. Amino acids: CAWTGGLNTGELFF.